This TCR beta chain derives from a study of identical twins (dated by TCRdb to 2016 to 2017). Some background on the complete study: To test whether fetal clonotypes persist, this study deep-sequenced TCR alpha and beta repertoires from monozygotic twins, from unrelated adults of various ages, and from cord blood. To rule out contamination, the twin experiments were replicated at different times with different library preparation protocols. Results and caveats for the whole study, not just this receptor: Conclusions relied on cross-sectional statistical analysis, since the same donors could not be followed over many years. In beta out-of-frame sequences, excess twin sharing was weaker, because having fewer shared sequences lowered the signal-to-noise ratio. Fewer insertions were carried by abundant cord blood beta clonotypes, a similar but weaker trend appeared in young adult naive repertoires, and no such trend appeared in memory repertoires. Compared with coincidental sharing between unrelated individuals, out-of-frame TCR alpha sequences shared between twins had an excess of sequences with low generation probability. Recombination models systematically underestimated out-of-frame TCR alpha sharing in monozygotic twins but agreed with sharing between unrelated individuals. Zero-insertion analyses could be partly confounded by invariant T cells such as MAIT and iNKT, though diverse VJ usage argued against such confounding for most clonotypes.

Every donor in the study was a healthy Caucasian. The twin cohort comprised three pairs of female monozygotic twins, all aged roughly 18 to 29 years. Peripheral blood mononuclear cells were the source from which RNA for the TCR libraries was isolated. With respect to this clonotype: Its cognate antigen has yet to be identified. Base-call qualities are not available, and no considerably larger clone is one nucleotide away.

The method was 5' RACE. Sequenced using an Illumina HiSeq 2000. A universal primer binding site was introduced by template switching, and a unique molecular identifier was present in the final cDNA, enabling accurate counting of TCR cDNA molecules. Specific primers in the conserved constant-segment region were used to synthesize first-strand cDNA for TCR alpha and beta chains. Each cDNA library was double barcoded, with a SMART-Mk sample barcode plus Illumina barcodes, to control for contamination. Two successive PCR steps introduced TruSeq adapter sequences along with Illumina sample barcodes. The Illumina HiSeq platform was used with custom primers to sequence TCR alpha and beta cDNA libraries. The study's processing was this. MiGEC was used to process raw reads and extract unique molecular identifiers, and MiXCR was used to find CDR3 positions. For each individual, recombination models were inferred using an EM algorithm with the repgenHMM and IGoR tools. Shared clonotype analysis was performed with the tcR package in R, normalizing sharing by the product of cloneset sizes. To study raw recombination free of thymic and clonal selection effects, out-of-frame nonproductive sequences were analyzed. Through fastp at Q25 and MiXCR, TCRdb rebuilt clones from the public reads, retaining in-frame beta chains. Records with the same CDR3 protein are collapsed into one entry carrying the most frequent genes and DNA. The authors' filters were not applied to this entry. This sample comprises approximately 600,000 distinct CDR3 sequences, nearly 10% of them detected only once. Under 3.5% of the sample is held by the ten biggest clonotypes.

These data also formed part of another study, on yellow fever vaccine responses in identical twins. As the second publication notes: The T cell response to vaccination in identical twins was reported by the authors to appear partly convergent and partly personalized. In the study, vaccine-responding T cell clones were precisely tracked in identical twins.

Sequencing used PBMCs. This TCR came from a woman aged 18-29 years in good health.

The DNA sequence follows: TGCAGCGTGAAGACAGGGTATGATGAAAAACTGTTTTTT. This codes for CSVKTGYDEKLFF. The rearranged chain carries TRBV29-1 and TRBJ1-4; 7 bases in between match TRBD1. Germline trimming: 6 bases from V, 6 bases from J; junction bases outside gene matches: 7. The CDR3 runs 13 amino acids, cysteine and phenylalanine included. Of the read, only the CDR3 DNA is kept; its 39 bases are in frame from base 1. From a lookup of the germline V gene, CDR1 and CDR2 are SQVTM and ANQGSEA.